This T cell receptor beta chain comes out of a study of blood T cell repertoires in COVID-19. Per the authors' pipeline: Using reference gene primer amplification, nucleated cell counts were estimated. Data came from immunoSEQ multiplex PCR; TCRdb stores just in-frame clones and leaves some out. The V and J calls and the clone size are those of that table, but D and trimming were determined from the DNA. Here the sample spans under 140,000 clones, about 85% being singletons. In germline, CDR1 is MDHEN, CDR2 SYDVKM. CDR3 length equals 16 residues. Trimming left V 3 bases short and J 0 bases short, with 13 bases between. This clone was found a few times.

Input material: peripheral blood. The TCR sequence derives from a human donor in a cohort sampled during active COVID-19. The chain uses TRBV28 and TRBJ2-3; weak D call: TRBD2 (6 bases). The CDR3 protein is CASSLGGLLSTDTQYF. The CDR3 DNA follows: TGTGCCAGCAGTTTGGGGGGACTCCTTAGCACAGATACGCAGTATTTT.